The present T cell receptor beta chain was sequenced within a study of long-term antiretroviral therapy in people with HIV. The germline CDR1 and CDR2 sequences are SNHLY and FYNNEI. The V and J ends lost 7 bases and 7 bases respectively, with 16 bases between them. This CDR3 has 13 residues. Survey level was the resolution at which the v3.0 immunoSEQ assay ran. Only in-frame clones appear in the TCRdb table, and some are missing; sequencing was by immunoSEQ multiplex PCR. The sample carries tens of thousands of clones, 90% to 95% recorded once. The chain employs TRBV2 and TRBJ1-1, with D perhaps TRBD1 (5 bases). The clonotype originates from a man aged 50 or older with HIV. Source: unsorted PBMCs, taken 7.4 years after starting antiretroviral therapy. Here the CDR3 DNA reads TGTGCCAGCATCGACCATGGGGCCGGTGAAGCTTTCTTT. Amino acid sequence: CASIDHGAGEAFF.